This T cell receptor beta chain originates from a study of blood T cells in healthy people across ages. Whole-study context: When template switching was applied, about one barcoded beta molecule was captured per two T cells.

Per sample, a minimum of 6 million PBMCs were isolated. In this sample, this clonotype turned up many times. The use of a sample-barcoded 5' primer and a J-beta primer mix characterized a second PCR of roughly 7 to 11 cycles. TCRdb re-analysed the 5' RACE reads in MiXCR, keeping a single row per CDR3 protein. The data contain approximately 810,000 distinct CDR3 sequences, around 34% of them singletons. What was sequenced was blood. The clonotype originates from a man between 18 and 29 years old in good health.

CDR3 sequence (DNA): TGTGCCAGCACCAACGGACTAGCGGTTCAAGAGACCCAGTACTTC. This sequence encodes CASTNGLAVQETQYF. The chain has TRBV12-3 or TRBV12-4 and TRBJ2-5; 10 bases align to TRBD2. V shed 7 bases and J 2 bases; nucleotides not matched to a gene: 7. The CDR3 length is 15 residues.